This passage covers 20 T cell receptor beta chains from one sample sequenced in a study of T cells in Graves' hyperthyroidism and ophthalmopathy. Amplification of TCR beta CDR3 regions used RNA as the template. Using the HTBI primer set, a first-round RT-PCR was run on the TCR CDR3. MiXCR was run by TCRdb on the multiplex PCR reads, yielding one entry per CDR3 protein. The sample yields 380,000 or so distinct CDR3 sequences, approximately 13% seen once. Sample: blood. The receptor set was obtained from a woman in her thirties with Graves' hyperthyroidism.

This clonotype occurred many times. The chain combines TRBV7-9 with TRBJ1-4, with 10 positions matching TRBD1. The CDR3 is 14 residues long. V dropped 6 bases and J dropped 8; count of bases not matched to a gene: 6. CDR1 and CDR2 (germline): SEHNR, FQNEAQ (reference sequence). CDR3 sequence: CASSSGTGVEKLFF. CDR3 nucleotides: TGTGCCAGCAGTTCCGGGACAGGGGTGGAAAAACTGTTTTTT. Full variable domain (remainder filled in from reference TRBV7-9 and TRBJ1-4): DTGVSQNPRHKITKRGQNVTFRCDPISEHNRLYWYRQTLGQGPEFLTYFQNEAQLEKSRLLSDRFSAERPKGSFSTLEIQRTEQGDSAMYLCASSSGTGVEKLFFGSGTQLSVL.

This clonotype was seen ten or more times. The V call is TRBV5-5, the J call TRBJ1-5; 7 bases agree with TRBD1. After removal of 2 bases from V and 4 bases from J, the junction contained 6 bases not matched to a gene. Germline V CDR1 and CDR2: SGHKS, YYEKEE (reference sequence). The CDR3 is 15 residues long. CDR3 residues: CASSFSGQQNQPQHF. The CDR3 region has the DNA TGTGCCAGCAGCTTTTCGGGACAGCAAAATCAGCCCCAGCATTTT.

This clonotype was recorded many times. The chain combines TRBV11-2 with TRBJ2-5, with TRBD2 matching over 7 bases. The germline gives CDR1 SGHAT, CDR2 FQNNGV. This CDR3 is 15 amino acids long. J was trimmed by 2 bases and V by 3 bases; bases with no gene match: 6. The DNA for the CDR3 is TGTGCCAGCAGCTTTGGGCTAGCGGTACAAGAGACCCAGTACTTC. This translates into CASSFGLAVQETQYF.

This clonotype was observed a handful of times. The chain uses TRBV9 and TRBJ1-2, with D possibly TRBD1 on 5 matching bases. Germline values: CDR1 SGDLS, CDR2 YYNGEE. The CDR3 is 14 residues long. V was clipped by 0 bases and J by 7 bases, with 13 bases between them. The CDR3 sequence: CASSVASTVGGYTF. DNA of the CDR3: TGTGCCAGCAGCGTAGCTTCGACAGTAGGTGGCTACACCTTC.

At least ten counts were recorded for this clonotype. This sequence joins TRBV6-2 or TRBV6-3 and TRBJ2-6; D unresolved. Trimming pared 2 bases from V and 3 bases from J, leaving 8 bases between. The CDR3 is 15 residues long. CDR1 MNHEY and CDR2 SVGEGT come from the germline V gene. Here the CDR3 DNA reads TGTGCCAGCAGTTACCAACGCGGTGGGGCCAACGTCCTGACTTTC. This gives the protein CASSYQRGGANVLTF.

This clonotype occurred many times. The chain links TRBV20-1 to TRBJ1-1; D call uncertain. V lost 8 bases, J lost 4 bases, and 20 bases lay in between. The CDR3 covers 14 residues. Germline CDR1 reads DFQATT; CDR2 reads SNEGSKA (reference sequence). The CDR3 sequence: CSPTEAQRSTEAFF. The CDR3 DNA reads as TGCAGTCCTACAGAGGCCCAACGGAGCACTGAAGCTTTCTTT.

The rearrangement links TRBV28 to TRBJ1-3; D is uncertain. Germline CDR1 is MDHEN and CDR2 is SYDVKM. V lost 3 bases and J lost 2, with 11 bases in between. The CDR3 sequence is 15 residues long. The CDR3 nucleotides are TGTGCCAGCAGTTTCCCCTCAGGAACTGGAAACACCATATATTTT. It specifies CASSFPSGTGNTIYF.

This clonotype was counted only a few times. This chain links TRBV20-1 with TRBJ2-7, with 8 bases fitting TRBD2. The germline gives CDR1 DFQATT, CDR2 SNEGSKA (reference sequence). The CDR3 contains 18 residues. The junction had 17 bases not matched to a gene; V was cut back by 0 bases and J by 4 bases. The CDR3 DNA is TGCAGTGCTAGAGATCACCTGCGCGGGAGCGGGAGTTGGTACGAGCAGTACTTC. As protein: CSARDHLRGSGSWYEQYF.

This clonotype has more than one count but fewer than ten. This chain links TRBV10-3 with TRBJ2-1; weak D call: TRBD1 (6 bases). Between the trimmed V and J ends, which lost 5 bases and 6 bases, there was a span of 14 bases. Per germline, CDR1 ENHRY and CDR2 SYGVKD. CDR3 length equals 14 residues. CDR3 sequence (DNA): TGTGCCATCAGTAAACAGGGACCGAGCAATGAGCAGTTCTTC. Protein: CAISKQGPSNEQFF.

V gene TRBV28 combines with J gene TRBJ2-7; possibly TRBD1 for D (5 bases). Germline assignment: CDR1 MDHEN and CDR2 SYDVKM. Trimming left V 6 bases short and J 3 bases short, with 18 bases between. The CDR3 runs to 15 residues. In DNA, the CDR3 is TGTGCCAGCAGCCTGACAAGGGGTAAGAACTACGAGCAGTACTTC. The encoded protein is CASSLTRGKNYEQYF.

V and J are TRBV19 and TRBJ2-3; D might be TRBD2 (7 bases). CDR1 LNHDA and CDR2 SQIVND come from the germline V gene (reference sequence). Trimming pared 8 bases from V and 4 bases from J, leaving 13 bases between. The CDR3 runs 13 residues. The CDR3 is CASGVGGADTQYF. The CDR3 DNA reads TGTGCCAGTGGAGTAGGGGGGGCAGATACGCAGTATTTT.

This clonotype was seen many times. V is TRBV6-1 and J is TRBJ2-5; D is unclear. Germline V lookup: CDR1 MNHNS, CDR2 SASEGT. This CDR3 region has 12 residues. V shed 1 base and J shed 5 bases, with 5 bases lying between them. CDR3 DNA sequence: TGTGCCAGCAGTGAAGTAACGGAGACCCAGTACTTC. This sequence encodes CASSEVTETQYF.

For this clonotype: It may be a read error: a sequence one base away is much more abundant. The CDR3 does not close with the conserved phenylalanine or tryptophan, likely indicating a read error. This chain connects TRBV7-2 to TRBJ2-5; either TRBD1 or TRBD2 may fit D (5 bases each). CDR3 length equals 17 residues. Trimming shortened V by 4 bases and J by 2 bases, and 20 bases separated the two germline ends. CDR1 is SGHTA, CDR2 FQGNSA, per germline. CDR3 loop: CASSSRGRQAVQETQYL. CDR3 nucleotide sequence: TGTGCCAGCAGCTCCCGGGGACGTCAAGCCGTTCAAGAGACCCAGTACCTC.

The chain is built from TRBV6-1 and TRBJ2-5; 7 bases match TRBD1. The CDR3 spans 14 residues. Germline V gene sequence: CDR1 MNHNS, CDR2 SASEGT. Germline trimming cut 9 bases from V and 4 bases from J; bases unmatched to any gene: 11. The CDR3 DNA reads as TGTGCCAGTGACCGAGGGGGCGCTTCAGAGACCCAGTACTTC. This codes for CASDRGGASETQYF.

The V call is TRBV18, the J call TRBJ2-5; D is undetermined. The ends were cut back, 1 base at V and 3 bases at J, with 9 bases in the middle. The V gene's germline CDR1 is KGHSH and CDR2 LQKENI. This CDR3 region has 14 residues. The CDR3 DNA reads TGTGCCAGCTCACCACAGGTCTCCGAAGAGACCCAGTACTTC. Amino acids: CASSPQVSEETQYF. The whole variable domain, filled in from reference TRBV18 and TRBJ2-5, reads NAGVMQNPRHLVRRRGQEARLRCSPMKGHSHVYWYRQLPEEGLKFMVYLQKENIIDESGMPKERFSAEFPKEGPSILRIQQVVRGDSAAYFCASSPQVSEETQYFGPGTRLLVL.

This clonotype was seen a few times. V is TRBV6-1 and J is TRBJ1-3; 8 nucleotides align to TRBD1. The CDR3 has 15 residues. J lost 5 bases, V lost 6 bases, and 9 bases had no gene match. CDR1 MNHNS and CDR2 SASEGT come from the germline V gene. DNA for the CDR3: TGTGCCAGCAGCCTAGACAGGGGAGGCCGAAACACCATATATTTT. Translating it yields CASSLDRGGRNTIYF.

The V call is TRBV28, the J call TRBJ2-7, with a weak D call TRBD2 (6 bases). The CDR3 covers 16 residues. CDR1 is MDHEN, CDR2 SYDVKM, per germline. V was cut by 7 bases and J by 0 bases, with 19 bases left in between. The CDR3 loop reads CASTTSGDRGSYEQYF. CDR3 nucleotides: TGTGCCAGCACCACTTCGGGGGACCGAGGCTCCTACGAGCAGTACTTC. Using reference TRBV28 and TRBJ2-7 for the parts outside the CDR3, the full variable domain is DVKVTQSSRYLVKRTGEKVFLECVQDMDHENMFWYRQDPGLGLRLIYFSYDVKMKEKGDIPEGYSVSREKKERFSLILESASTNQTSMYLCASTTSGDRGSYEQYFGPGTRLTVT.

There are many counts of this clonotype. The chain carries TRBV2 and TRBJ1-5; 7 bases map to TRBD1. Losses at the gene ends were 6 bases for V and 4 bases for J; bases not matched to a gene: 18. The CDR3 covers 18 residues. Germline CDR1 reads SNHLY; CDR2 reads FYNNEI. CDR3 residues: CASSVRDRADYRNQPQHF. The CDR3 DNA is TGTGCCAGCAGCGTCCGAGACAGGGCTGATTATCGAAATCAGCCCCAGCATTTT.

This clonotype was seen at least ten times. The V and J genes are TRBV20-1 and TRBJ1-1, with 7 bases identical to TRBD1. Germline assignment: CDR1 DFQATT and CDR2 SNEGSKA (reference sequence). The CDR3 runs 15 residues. Unmatched junction bases numbered 11, after V lost 3 bases and J lost 4 bases. The CDR3 is CSARDRSIVGTEAFF. The CDR3 DNA is TGCAGTGCTAGGGACAGGAGTATAGTAGGCACTGAAGCTTTCTTT.

This clonotype was observed a handful of times. The chain couples TRBV2 to TRBJ2-7; D might be TRBD2 (6 bases). Germline CDR1 and CDR2: SNHLY and FYNNEI. This CDR3 is 15 amino acids long. Trimming left V 3 bases short and J 1 base short, with 13 bases between. Here the CDR3 DNA reads TGTGCCAGCAGTGATTACGGCGGGACTTCCTACGAGCAGTACTTC. Residues: CASSDYGGTSYEQYF.